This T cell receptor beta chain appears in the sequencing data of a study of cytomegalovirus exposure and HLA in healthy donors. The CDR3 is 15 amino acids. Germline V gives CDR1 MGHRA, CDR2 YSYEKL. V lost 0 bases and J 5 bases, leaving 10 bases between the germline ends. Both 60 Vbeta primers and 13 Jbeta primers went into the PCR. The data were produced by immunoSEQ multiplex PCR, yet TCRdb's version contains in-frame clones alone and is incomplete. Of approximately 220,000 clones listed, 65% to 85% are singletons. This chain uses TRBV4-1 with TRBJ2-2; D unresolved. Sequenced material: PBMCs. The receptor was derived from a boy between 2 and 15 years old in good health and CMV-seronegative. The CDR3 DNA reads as TGCGCCAGCAGCCAAGAGGGCCTTGGTACCGGGGAGCTGTTTTTT. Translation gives CASSQEGLGTGELFF.